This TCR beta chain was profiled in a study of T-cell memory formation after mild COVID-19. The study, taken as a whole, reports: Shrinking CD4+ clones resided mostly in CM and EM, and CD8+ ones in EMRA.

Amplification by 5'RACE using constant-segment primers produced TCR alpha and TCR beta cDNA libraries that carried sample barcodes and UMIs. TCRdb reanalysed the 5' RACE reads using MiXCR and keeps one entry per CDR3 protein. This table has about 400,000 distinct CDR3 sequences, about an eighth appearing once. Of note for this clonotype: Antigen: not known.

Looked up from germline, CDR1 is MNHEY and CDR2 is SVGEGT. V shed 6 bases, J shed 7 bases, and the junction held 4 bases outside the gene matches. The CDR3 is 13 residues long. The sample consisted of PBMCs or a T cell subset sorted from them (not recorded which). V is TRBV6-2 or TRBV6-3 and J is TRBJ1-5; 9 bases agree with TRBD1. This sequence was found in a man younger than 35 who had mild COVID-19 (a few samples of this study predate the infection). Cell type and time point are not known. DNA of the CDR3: TGTGCCAGCAGGGGGACAGGGCCCCAGCCCCAGCATTTT. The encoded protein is CASRGTGPQPQHF.